These 4 T cell receptor beta chains came from one sample sequenced in a study of T cells after yellow fever vaccination. TCRdb re-derived calls from the 5' RACE reads in MiXCR, one entry per CDR3 protein. The sample carries about 340,000 distinct CDR3 sequences, around 13% recorded once. The source material was CD4+ T cells sorted from PBMCs, sampled 15 days after the yellow fever booster vaccination. The receptors stem from a man in his late teens or twenties who received the YFV17D yellow fever vaccine.

This clonotype was recorded at least ten times. This chain uses TRBV7-8 with TRBJ2-5; D not certain. The CDR3 sequence is 14 residues long. Germline values: CDR1 SGHVS, CDR2 FQNEAQ. Deletions cut 4 bases from V and 2 bases from J, with 11 bases between. In DNA, the CDR3 is TGTGCCAGCAGCTGGTCGACGGTACAAGAGACCCAGTACTTC. It translates to CASSWSTVQETQYF. Using reference TRBV7-8 and TRBJ2-5 for the parts outside the CDR3, the full variable domain is GAGVSQSPRYKVAKRGQDVALRCDPISGHVSLFWYQQALGQGPEFLTYFQNEAQLDKSGLPSDRFFAERPEGSVSTLKIQRTQQEDSAVYLCASSWSTVQETQYFGPGTRLLVL.

There are a few counts of this clonotype. The chain combines TRBV9 with TRBJ2-3; D call uncertain. This CDR3 contains 14 residues. In germline, CDR1 is SGDLS, CDR2 YYNGEE. V lost 3 bases and J lost 3, with 11 bases in between. CDR3 residues: CASSARIMTDTQYF. Here the CDR3 DNA reads TGTGCCAGCAGCGCCCGGATTATGACAGATACGCAGTATTTT.

This chain's CDR3 is CASRIQGAGGELFF. The DNA for the CDR3 is TGTGCCAGCAGAATACAGGGGGCTGGGGGGGAGCTGTTTTTT. V and J are TRBV27 and TRBJ2-2; 9 bases align to TRBD1. This CDR3 comprises 14 residues. Germline lookup yields CDR1 MNHEY and CDR2 SMNVEV (reference sequence). J lost 8 bases, V lost 6 bases, and 7 bases had no gene match.

The chain carries TRBV5-1 and TRBJ2-2; no definite D call. The germline V gene encodes CDR1 SGHRS and CDR2 YFSETQ. The V and J ends lost 3 bases and 1 base respectively, with 10 bases between them. The CDR3 sequence is 15 residues long. The CDR3 DNA reads TGCGCCAGCAGCTCCCTCCCGCGGAACACCGGGGAGCTGTTTTTT. Protein sequence: CASSSLPRNTGELFF.